This is a list of T cell receptor beta chains from one sample in a study of beta chain features in type 1 diabetes. The data were produced by immunoSEQ multiplex PCR, yet TCRdb's version contains in-frame clones alone and is incomplete. This sample yields around 250,000 clones, of which 27% are seen a single time; under 4.5% belongs to the top ten. Sequencing was carried out using central memory CD4+ T cells from blood. The source is a man aged 25-45 years in good health. The CDR3 runs from the conserved cysteine through the conserved F or W. Fields, in order: D gene, J gene, clone size, V gene, CDR3 protein, CDR3 DNA. A D gene is named only where the DNA matches it firmly. The size field is filled for only some rows; it gives once, few, many or a size class.

-	TRBJ2-7	-	TRBV5-1	CASSPMHSSYEQYF	TGCGCCAGCAGCCCTATGCATAGCTCCTACGAGCAGTACTTC
-	TRBJ2-3	few	TRBV2	CASSEVLTADTQYF	TGTGCCAGCAGTGAAGTCCTAACGGCAGATACGCAGTATTTT
-	TRBJ2-6	-	TRBV4-1	CASSQEDRPGANVLTF	TGCGCCAGCAGCCAAGAGGACAGACCTGGGGCCAACGTCCTGACTTTC
-	TRBJ2-3	-	TRBV6-5	CASSQTGYPDTQYF	TGTGCCAGCAGTCAAACAGGGTACCCAGATACGCAGTATTTT
-	TRBJ2-5	-	TRBV28	CASRARAETQYF	TGTGCCAGCAGGGCTAGAGCAGAGACCCAGTACTTC
TRBD1	TRBJ2-2	-	TRBV29-1	CSVQFRGSGGELFF	TGCAGCGTTCAGTTCAGGGGGTCGGGCGGGGAGCTGTTTTTT
-	TRBJ2-2	few	TRBV5-4	CASSLLGRDTGELFF	TGTGCCAGCAGCTTGTTGGGACGCGATACCGGGGAGCTGTTTTTT
-	TRBJ2-7	-	TRBV2	CASSEDNEQYF	TGTGCCAGCAGTGAAGACAACGAGCAGTACTTC
-	TRBJ2-3	-	TRBV5-1	CASSFNRVSTDTQYF	TGCGCCAGCAGCTTCAACAGGGTCAGCACAGATACGCAGTATTTT
-	TRBJ2-7	few	TRBV30	CAWSSQGVEQYF	TGTGCCTGGAGTAGCCAGGGCGTAGAGCAGTACTTC